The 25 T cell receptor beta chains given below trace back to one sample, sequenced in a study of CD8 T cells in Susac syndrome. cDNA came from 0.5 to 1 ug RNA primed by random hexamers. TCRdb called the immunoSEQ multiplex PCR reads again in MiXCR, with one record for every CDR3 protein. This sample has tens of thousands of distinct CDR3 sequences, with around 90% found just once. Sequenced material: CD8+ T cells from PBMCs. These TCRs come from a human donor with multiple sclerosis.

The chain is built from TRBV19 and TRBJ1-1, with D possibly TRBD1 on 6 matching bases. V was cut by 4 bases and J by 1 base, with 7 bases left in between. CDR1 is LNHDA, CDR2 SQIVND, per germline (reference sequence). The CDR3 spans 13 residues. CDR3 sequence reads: CASSTTGNTEAFF. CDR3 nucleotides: TGTGCCAGTAGTACGACAGGGAACACTGAAGCTTTCTTT.

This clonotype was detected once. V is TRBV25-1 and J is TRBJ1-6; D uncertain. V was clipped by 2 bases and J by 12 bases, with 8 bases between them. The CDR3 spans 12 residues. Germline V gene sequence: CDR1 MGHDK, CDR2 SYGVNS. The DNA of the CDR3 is TGTGCCAGCAGTGAAGGGGTCGGACCCCTCCACTTT. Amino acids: CASSEGVGPLHF.

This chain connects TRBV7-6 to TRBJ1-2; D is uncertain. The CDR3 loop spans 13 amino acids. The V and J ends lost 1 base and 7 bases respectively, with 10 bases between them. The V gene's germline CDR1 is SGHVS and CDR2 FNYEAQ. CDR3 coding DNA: TGTGCCAGCAGCTTAGGGAAAGCCTCTGGCTACACCTTC. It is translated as CASSLGKASGYTF.

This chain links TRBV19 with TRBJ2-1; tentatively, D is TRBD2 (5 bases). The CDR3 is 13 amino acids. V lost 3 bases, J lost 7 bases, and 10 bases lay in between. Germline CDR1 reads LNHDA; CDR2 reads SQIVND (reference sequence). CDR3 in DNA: TGTGCCAGTAGTATCCACCCGGGGAATGAGCAGTTCTTC. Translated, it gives CASSIHPGNEQFF. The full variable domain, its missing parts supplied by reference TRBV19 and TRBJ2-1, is DGGITQSPKYLFRKEGQNVTLSCEQNLNHDAMYWYRQDPGQGLRLIYYSQIVNDFQKGDIAEGYSVSREKKESFPLTVTSAQKNPTAFYLCASSIHPGNEQFFGPGTRLTVL.

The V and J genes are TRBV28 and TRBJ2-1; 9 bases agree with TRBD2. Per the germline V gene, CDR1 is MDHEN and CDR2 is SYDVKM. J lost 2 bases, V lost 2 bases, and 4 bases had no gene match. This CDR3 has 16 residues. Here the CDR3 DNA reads TGTGCCAGCAGTTTAATGTCTAGCGGGGCCTACAATGAGCAGTTCTTC. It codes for CASSLMSSGAYNEQFF.

The CDR3 sequence: CASSPGGEKLFF. CDR3 in DNA: TGTGCCAGCAGTCCCGGCGGAGAAAAACTGTTTTTT. V is TRBV12-3 or TRBV12-4 and J is TRBJ1-4; D gene uncertain. The CDR3 has 12 amino acids. V lost 5 bases, J lost 8 bases, and 9 bases lay in between.

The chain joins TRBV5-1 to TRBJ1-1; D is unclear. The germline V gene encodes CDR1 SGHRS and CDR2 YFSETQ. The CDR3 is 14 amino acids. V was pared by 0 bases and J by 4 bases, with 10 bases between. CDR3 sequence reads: CASSLGSEGTEAFF. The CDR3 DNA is TGCGCCAGCAGCTTGGGCTCGGAGGGCACTGAAGCTTTCTTT.

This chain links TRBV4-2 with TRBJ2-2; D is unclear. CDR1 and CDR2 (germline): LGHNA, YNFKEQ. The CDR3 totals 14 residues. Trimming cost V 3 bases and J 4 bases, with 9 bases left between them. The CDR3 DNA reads TGTGCCAGCAGCCAGATACTGGGCACCGGGGAGCTGTTTTTT. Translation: CASSQILGTGELFF.

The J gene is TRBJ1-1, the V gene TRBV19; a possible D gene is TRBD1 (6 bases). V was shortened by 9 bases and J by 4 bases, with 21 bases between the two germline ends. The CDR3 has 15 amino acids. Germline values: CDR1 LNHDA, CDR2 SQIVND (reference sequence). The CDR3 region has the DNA TGTGCCAGCTCAAGAGGTGCCGGGGGGGCCACTGAAGCTTTCTTT. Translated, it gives CASSRGAGGATEAFF.

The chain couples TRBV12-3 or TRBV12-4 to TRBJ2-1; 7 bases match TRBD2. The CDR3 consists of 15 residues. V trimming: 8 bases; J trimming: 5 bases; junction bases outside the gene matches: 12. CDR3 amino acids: CASAPDGTNDNEQFF. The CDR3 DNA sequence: TGTGCCAGCGCTCCAGACGGGACTAATGACAATGAGCAGTTCTTC.

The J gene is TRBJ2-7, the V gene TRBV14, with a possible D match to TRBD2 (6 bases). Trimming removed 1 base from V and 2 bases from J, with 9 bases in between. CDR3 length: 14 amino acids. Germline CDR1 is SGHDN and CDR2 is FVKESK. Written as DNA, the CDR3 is TGTGCCAGCAGCCAAGGACTAGTCCCCTACGAGCAGTACTTC. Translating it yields CASSQGLVPYEQYF.

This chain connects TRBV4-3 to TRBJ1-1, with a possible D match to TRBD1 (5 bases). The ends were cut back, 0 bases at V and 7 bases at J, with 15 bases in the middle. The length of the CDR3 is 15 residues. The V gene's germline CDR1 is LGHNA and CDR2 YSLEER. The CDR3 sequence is CASSQEPAGDGEAFF. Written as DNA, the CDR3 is TGCGCCAGCAGCCAAGAACCGGCGGGGGACGGTGAAGCTTTCTTT.

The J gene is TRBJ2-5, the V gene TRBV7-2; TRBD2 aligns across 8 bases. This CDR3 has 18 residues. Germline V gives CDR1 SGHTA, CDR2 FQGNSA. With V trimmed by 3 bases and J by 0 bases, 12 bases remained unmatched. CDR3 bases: TGTGCCAGCAGCTTTCCCCGGGGCGGCGGGAGGTACCAAGAGACCCAGTACTTC. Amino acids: CASSFPRGGGRYQETQYF.

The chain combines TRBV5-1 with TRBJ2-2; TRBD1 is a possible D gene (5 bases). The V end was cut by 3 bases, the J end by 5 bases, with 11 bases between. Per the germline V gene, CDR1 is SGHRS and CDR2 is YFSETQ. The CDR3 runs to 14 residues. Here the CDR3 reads CASSWGVATGELFF. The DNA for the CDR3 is TGCGCCAGCAGCTGGGGCGTGGCTACCGGGGAGCTGTTTTTT. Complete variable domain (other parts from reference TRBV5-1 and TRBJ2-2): KAGVTQTPRYLIKTRGQQVTLSCSPISGHRSVSWYQQTPGQGLQFLFEYFSETQRNKGNFPGRFSGRQFSNSRSEMNVSTLELGDSALYLCASSWGVATGELFFGEGSRLTVL.

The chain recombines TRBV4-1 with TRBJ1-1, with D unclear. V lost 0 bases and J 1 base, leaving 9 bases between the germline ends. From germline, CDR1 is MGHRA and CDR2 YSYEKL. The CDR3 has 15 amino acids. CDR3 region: CASSQEGDRNTEAFF. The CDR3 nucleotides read TGCGCCAGCAGCCAAGAAGGAGATCGGAACACTGAAGCTTTCTTT.

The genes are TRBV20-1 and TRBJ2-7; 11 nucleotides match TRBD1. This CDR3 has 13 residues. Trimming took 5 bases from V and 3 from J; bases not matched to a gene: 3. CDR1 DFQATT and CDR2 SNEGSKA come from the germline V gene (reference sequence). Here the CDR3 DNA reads TGCAGTGCTTCCGGGACAGGGGGCTACGAGCAGTACTTC. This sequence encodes CSASGTGGYEQYF.

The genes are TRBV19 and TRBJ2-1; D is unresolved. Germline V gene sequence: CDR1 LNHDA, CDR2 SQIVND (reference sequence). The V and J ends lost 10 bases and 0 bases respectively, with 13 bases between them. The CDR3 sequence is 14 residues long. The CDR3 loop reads CATSRASSYNEQFF. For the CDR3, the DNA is TGTGCCACATCAAGAGCTAGCTCCTACAATGAGCAGTTCTTC.

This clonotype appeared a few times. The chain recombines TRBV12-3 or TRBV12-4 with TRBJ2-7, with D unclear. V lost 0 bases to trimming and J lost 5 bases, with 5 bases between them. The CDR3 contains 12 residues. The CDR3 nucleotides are TGTGCCAGCAGTTTAGCGGTCAACGAGCAGTACTTC. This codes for CASSLAVNEQYF.

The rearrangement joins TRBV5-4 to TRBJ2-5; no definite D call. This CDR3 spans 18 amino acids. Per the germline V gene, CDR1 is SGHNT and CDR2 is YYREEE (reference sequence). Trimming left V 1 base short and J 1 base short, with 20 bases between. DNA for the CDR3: TGTGCCAGCAGCTTGTCCCCTATGGGTGGGAAGGCCCAAGAGACCCAGTACTTC. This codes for CASSLSPMGGKAQETQYF.

The CDR3 protein is CASSLYPPGQGNNVLTF. The CDR3 region has the DNA TGTGCCAGCAGCCTATACCCCCCTGGACAGGGGAACAACGTCCTGACTTTC. The V gene is TRBV28, the J gene TRBJ2-6; 9 bases agree with TRBD1. This CDR3 comprises 17 residues. With V trimmed by 6 bases and J by 9 bases, 15 bases remained unmatched. CDR1 is MDHEN and CDR2 is SYDVKM in the germline V gene.

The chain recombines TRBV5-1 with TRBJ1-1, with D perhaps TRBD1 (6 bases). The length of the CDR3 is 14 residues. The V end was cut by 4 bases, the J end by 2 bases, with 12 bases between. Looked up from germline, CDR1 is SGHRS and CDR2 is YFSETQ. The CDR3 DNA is TGCGCCAGCAGCATAGTGACAGGAAACACTGAAGCTTTCTTT. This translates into CASSIVTGNTEAFF.

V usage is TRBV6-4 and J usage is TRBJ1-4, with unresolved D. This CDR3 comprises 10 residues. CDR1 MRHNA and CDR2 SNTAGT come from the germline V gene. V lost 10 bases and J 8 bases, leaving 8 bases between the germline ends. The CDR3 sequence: CATSKEKLFF. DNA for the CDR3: TGTGCCACCTCGAAGGAAAAACTGTTTTTT.

The CDR3 bases are TGTGCCAGCAGCCAAGCCAACGGGGAGCTGTTTTTT. This codes for CASSQANGELFF. The chain has TRBV27 and TRBJ2-2, with D uncertain. With 6 bases removed from V and 7 bases from J, the gap between germline ends came to 9 bases. Per germline, CDR1 MNHEY and CDR2 SMNVEV (reference sequence). CDR3 length: 12 residues.

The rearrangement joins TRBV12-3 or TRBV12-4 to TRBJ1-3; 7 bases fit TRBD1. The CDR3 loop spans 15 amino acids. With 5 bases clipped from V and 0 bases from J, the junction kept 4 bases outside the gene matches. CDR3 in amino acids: CASSPDRDSGNTIYF. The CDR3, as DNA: TGTGCCAGCAGTCCTGACAGGGACTCTGGAAACACCATATATTTT.

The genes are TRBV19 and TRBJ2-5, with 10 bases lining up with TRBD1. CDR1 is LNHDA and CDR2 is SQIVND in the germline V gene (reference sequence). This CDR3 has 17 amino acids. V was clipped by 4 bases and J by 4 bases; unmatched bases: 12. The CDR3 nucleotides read TGTGCCAGTAGTACGGGGATGGGACAGGGGCGTTCAGAGACCCAGTACTTC. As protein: CASSTGMGQGRSETQYF.